A single sample gave rise to the 21 T cell receptor beta chains below, sequenced in a study of blood T cell repertoires in COVID-19. Measured with immunoSEQ multiplex PCR; TCRdb has only the in-frame clones, and not every one. The sample comprises about 110,000 clones, 60% to 80% of which are singletons, and approximately 16% rests with the top ten. The sequenced sample consisted of peripheral blood. The receptors here all came from an elderly woman with active or convalescent COVID-19.

This clone was picked up a small number of times. V gene TRBV6-6 combines with J gene TRBJ1-3, with D possibly matching TRBD1 (5 bases). The V end was cut by 4 bases, the J end by 4 bases, with 17 bases between. CDR3 length: 16 residues. CDR1 is MNHNY and CDR2 is SVGAGI in the germline V gene (reference sequence). The CDR3 coding sequence is TGTGCCAGCAGTTCCTATCATGGGGCGCGGGGAAACACCATATATTTT. This codes for CASSSYHGARGNTIYF.

This sequence joins TRBV11-3 and TRBJ2-1; a possible D gene is TRBD2 (7 bases). Looked up from germline, CDR1 is SGHNT and CDR2 is YENEEA. The CDR3 sequence is 16 residues long. The V end lost 5 bases, the J end lost 9 bases, and 23 bases lay between the germline ends. Here the CDR3 DNA reads TGTGCCAGCAGCCCCGGGGGGCAACTAGGTTGGGGTGAGCAGTTCTTC. It codes for CASSPGGQLGWGEQFF.

This clone was observed a few times. The chain has TRBV6-6 and TRBJ2-2; D is uncertain. The CDR3 is made up of 11 amino acids. V was shortened by 7 bases and J by 6 bases, with 6 bases between the two germline ends. Germline V gene lookup returns CDR1 MNHNY and CDR2 SVGAGI (reference sequence). The CDR3: CASTQAGELFF. The CDR3 region has the DNA TGTGCCAGCACCCAGGCCGGGGAGCTGTTTTTT.

The chain links TRBV27 to TRBJ2-1; 7 bases are shared with TRBD2. Germline loops: CDR1 MNHEY, CDR2 SMNVEV (reference sequence). This CDR3 has 13 residues. The V and J ends lost 7 bases and 3 bases, in that order; junction bases with no gene match: 3. The chain's CDR3 is CASKRTSYNEQFF. Written as DNA, the CDR3 is TGTGCCAGCAAAAGGACTAGCTACAATGAGCAGTTCTTC.

This chain joins TRBV7-6 and TRBJ2-6; the match to TRBD1 covers 10 bases. The CDR3 spans 19 residues. V dropped 4 bases and J dropped 3; count of bases not matched to a gene: 12. Germline V gene lookup returns CDR1 SGHVS and CDR2 FNYEAQ. The CDR3 DNA reads as TGTGCCAGCAGCTCACCCGGGACAGGGGTTTATGGTGGGGCCAACGTCCTGACTTTC. This sequence encodes CASSSPGTGVYGGANVLTF.

The rearrangement joins TRBV3-1 (or the pseudogene TRBV3-2) to TRBJ2-5; TRBD2 aligns across 8 bases. Trimming cost V 4 bases and J 1 base; bases outside gene matches: 8. CDR3 length: 16 amino acids. Looked up from germline, CDR1 is LGHDT and CDR2 is YNNKEL (reference sequence). The CDR3 here is CASSPGGRPPQETQYF. The CDR3 DNA reads as TGTGCCAGCAGCCCGGGGGGGCGTCCCCCCCAAGAGACCCAGTACTTC.

This sequence joins TRBV28 and TRBJ1-5; TRBD1 might be the D (5 bases). Germline values: CDR1 MDHEN, CDR2 SYDVKM. Between the trimmed V and J ends, which lost 3 bases and 0 bases, there was a span of 12 bases. The CDR3 loop spans 16 amino acids. The DNA of the CDR3 is TGTGCCAGCAGTTTTCGGGGGTTCCGTAGCAATCAGCCCCAGCATTTT. Its translation: CASSFRGFRSNQPQHF.

The J gene is TRBJ2-7, the V gene TRBV10-3, with TRBD1 identical over 10 bases. There are 14 residues in the CDR3. Germline trimming cut 6 bases from V and 6 bases from J; bases unmatched to any gene: 8. The germline V gene encodes CDR1 ENHRY and CDR2 SYGVKD. In DNA form, the CDR3 reads TGTGCCATCAGAGGACAGGGGGAATTGAGCGAGCAGTACTTC. It translates to CAIRGQGELSEQYF.

The J gene is TRBJ2-3, the V gene TRBV28; 7 bases are a match to TRBD2. Germline V gives CDR1 MDHEN, CDR2 SYDVKM. This CDR3 has 13 residues. Germline trimming cut 9 bases from V and 5 bases from J; bases unmatched to any gene: 8. The CDR3 here is CASLAGTRDTQYF. The CDR3 DNA is TGTGCCAGTTTAGCGGGTACAAGAGATACGCAGTATTTT.

This chain joins TRBV27 and TRBJ2-3; D is possibly TRBD1 (5 bases). The CDR3 spans 14 residues. The ends were cut back, 3 bases at V and 6 bases at J, with 13 bases in the middle. Germline lookup yields CDR1 MNHEY and CDR2 SMNVEV (reference sequence). This chain's CDR3 is CASSFGQGWDTQYF. The DNA of the CDR3 is TGTGCCAGCAGTTTTGGCCAGGGATGGGATACGCAGTATTTT.

Turning to this clone: Other nucleotide sequences from this sample produce the same CDR3. This chain connects TRBV11-2 to TRBJ1-1; D not certain. The ends were cut back, 1 base at V and 1 base at J, with 4 bases in the middle. In germline, CDR1 is SGHAT, CDR2 FQNNGV. CDR3 length equals 13 residues. DNA for the CDR3: TGTGCCAGCAGCTTAGGACAGAACACTGAAGCTTTCTTT. Translation: CASSLGQNTEAFF.

This sequence joins TRBV10-3 and TRBJ2-7, with TRBD2 identical over 10 bases. The V gene's germline CDR1 is ENHRY and CDR2 SYGVKD. This CDR3 has 15 residues. The V segment lost 3 bases and the J segment 2 bases; nucleotides outside the gene matches: 4. The DNA for the CDR3 is TGTGCCATCAGTGATTCTAGCGGGAGAACCTACGAGCAGTACTTC. Translation: CAISDSSGRTYEQYF.

The sample holds a few counts of this clone. V gene TRBV28 combines with J gene TRBJ1-2, with 11 bases fitting TRBD1. The germline gives CDR1 MDHEN, CDR2 SYDVKM. The V and J ends lost 6 bases and 7 bases, in that order; junction bases with no gene match: 13. The CDR3 sequence is 16 residues long. The CDR3 loop reads CASSPDRGLLGSGYTF. The CDR3, as DNA: TGTGCCAGCAGCCCGGACAGGGGGCTCCTCGGGAGTGGCTACACCTTC.

This clone occurred once. The chain carries TRBV29-1 and TRBJ2-7; 11 bases fit TRBD1. The length of the CDR3 is 14 residues. The V gene's germline CDR1 is SQVTM and CDR2 ANQGSEA. The ends lost 3 bases at V and 5 bases at J; junction bases unmatched: 6. CDR3 in amino acids: CSVELADRGHEQYF. The CDR3 nucleotides are TGCAGCGTTGAGTTAGCGGACAGGGGGCACGAGCAGTACTTC.

CDR3 amino acids: CASSQVLGGNKNIQYF. The CDR3 coding sequence is TGCGCCAGCAGCCAAGTTTTGGGGGGGAACAAAAACATTCAGTACTTC. This chain uses TRBV4-3 with TRBJ2-4; 7 bases align to TRBD2. The CDR3 is 16 residues long. CDR1 LGHNA and CDR2 YSLEER come from the germline V gene. After removal of 1 base from V and 3 bases from J, the junction contained 6 bases not matched to a gene.

The gene calls are TRBV4-1 and TRBJ2-1, with D perhaps matching TRBD2 (6 bases). Germline lookup yields CDR1 MGHRA and CDR2 YSYEKL. Trimming removed 1 base from V and 6 bases from J, with 19 bases in between. This CDR3 is built from 17 residues. DNA of the CDR3: TGCGCCAGCAGCCAAGTTGGAGGGAGAGATCGGATCAATGAGCAGTTCTTC. Translating gives CASSQVGGRDRINEQFF.

The chain combines TRBV27 with TRBJ2-6, with 13 bases aligning to TRBD2. Germline CDR1 MNHEY, CDR2 SMNVEV (reference sequence). The CDR3 is 22 amino acids. V trimming: 2 bases; J trimming: 0 bases; junction bases outside the gene matches: 13. The CDR3, as DNA: TGTGCCAGCAGTTTAAAGCCGGGACTAGCGGGGATTTTAAGCTCTGGGGCCAACGTCCTGACTTTC. It yields the protein CASSLKPGLAGILSSGANVLTF. Full variable domain (outside the CDR3, taken from reference TRBV27 and TRBJ2-6): EAQVTQNPRYLITVTGKKLTVTCSQNMNHEYMSWYRQDPGLGLRQIYYSMNVEVTDKGDVPEGYKVSRKEKRNFPLILESPSPNQTSLYFCASSLKPGLAGILSSGANVLTFGAGSRLTVL.

This clone is labeled as medium-sized. The V call is TRBV7-9, the J call TRBJ1-1; 7 bases map to TRBD1. V gave up 4 bases and J gave up 1 base; unmatched junction bases: 3. Germline V CDR1 and CDR2: SEHNR, FQNEAQ (reference sequence). The length of the CDR3 is 14 residues. The CDR3 spells CASSWRTGNTEAFF. The CDR3 nucleotides are TGTGCCAGCAGCTGGAGGACAGGGAACACTGAAGCTTTCTTT.

This clone was observed a few times. The V call is TRBV3-1 (or the pseudogene TRBV3-2), the J call TRBJ2-4, with 10 bases fitting TRBD2. The CDR3 totals 15 residues. The V and J ends lost 1 base and 8 bases, in that order; junction bases with no gene match: 5. Germline values: CDR1 LGHDT, CDR2 YNNKEL (reference sequence). The chain's CDR3 is CASSQGSGRSDIQYF. The CDR3 DNA follows: TGTGCCAGCAGCCAAGGTAGCGGGAGGTCGGACATTCAGTACTTC.

This chain uses TRBV5-4 with TRBJ2-7, with 8 bases matching TRBD1. CDR3 length equals 14 residues. J was trimmed by 3 bases and V by 4 bases; bases with no gene match: 6. Germline loops: CDR1 SGHNT, CDR2 YYREEE (reference sequence). As DNA, the CDR3 is TGTGCCAGCAGCGTTGGGACAGGATACTACGAGCAGTACTTC. It encodes CASSVGTGYYEQYF.

This clone was observed a handful of times. The chain employs TRBV5-5 and TRBJ2-1; 8 bases map to TRBD2. Unmatched junction bases numbered 5, after V lost 3 bases and J lost 3 bases. The V gene's germline CDR1 is SGHKS and CDR2 YYEKEE (reference sequence). The CDR3 is 15 residues long. CDR3: CASSSVAGLYNEQFF. CDR3 DNA sequence: TGTGCCAGCAGCTCAGTAGCGGGACTCTACAATGAGCAGTTCTTC. The full variable domain, its missing parts supplied by reference TRBV5-5 and TRBJ2-1, is DAGVTQSPTHLIKTRGQQVTLRCSPISGHKSVSWYQQVLGQGPQFIFQYYEKEERGRGNFPDRFSARQFPNYSSELNVNALLLGDSALYLCASSSVAGLYNEQFFGPGTRLTVL.